Shown below are 11 T cell receptor beta chains from a single sample sequenced in a study of T-cell memory formation after mild COVID-19. TCRdb re-derived calls from the 5' RACE reads in MiXCR, one entry per CDR3 protein. The table records roughly 500,000 distinct CDR3 sequences, roughly 21% of them present only once. The sequenced sample consisted of PBMCs or a T cell subset sorted from them (not recorded which). These receptor sequences come from an adult woman who had mild COVID-19 (a few samples of this study predate the infection). Cell type and time point are not known.

V and J are TRBV29-1 and TRBJ1-2; D remains ambiguous. V lost 4 bases and J 4 bases, leaving 10 bases between the germline ends. Per germline, CDR1 SQVTM and CDR2 ANQGSEA. This CDR3 spans 12 amino acids. The CDR3 sequence is CSVGARSYGYTF. CDR3 nucleotide sequence: TGCAGCGTTGGGGCCAGGAGCTATGGCTACACCTTC.

Only a few counts were recorded for this clonotype. The chain links TRBV6-2 or TRBV6-3 to TRBJ1-1; D is uncertain. Trimming cost V 2 bases and J 3 bases, with 10 bases left between them. The CDR3 runs to 14 residues. Germline V gene data show CDR1 as MNHEY and CDR2 as SVGEGT. The CDR3 here is CASSYGSSYTEAFF. In DNA, the CDR3 is TGTGCCAGCAGTTACGGGTCTTCGTACACTGAAGCTTTCTTT.

This clonotype has only a few counts. The V call is TRBV20-1, the J call TRBJ2-3; D is unresolved. The V gene's germline CDR1 is DFQATT and CDR2 SNEGSKA (reference sequence). With 1 base removed from V and 2 bases from J, the gap between germline ends came to 7 bases. This CDR3 has 13 residues. The CDR3 nucleotides read TGCAGTGCTAGAGGCAGAACCACAGATACGCAGTATTTT. Translated, it gives CSARGRTTDTQYF.

This clonotype was detected ten times or more. The chain joins TRBV19 to TRBJ1-1; D call uncertain. Germline V gene sequence: CDR1 LNHDA, CDR2 SQIVND (reference sequence). The CDR3 sequence is 14 residues long. Trimming removed 3 bases from V and 1 base from J, with 9 bases in between. The CDR3 loop reads CASSIPAGNTEAFF. Here the CDR3 DNA reads TGTGCCAGTAGTATCCCAGCAGGGAACACTGAAGCTTTCTTT.

The rearrangement joins TRBV11-3 to TRBJ2-1, with TRBD2 matching over 11 bases. The CDR3 consists of 16 residues. The junction had 10 bases not matched to a gene; V was cut back by 5 bases and J by 7 bases. Per germline, CDR1 SGHNT and CDR2 YENEEA. Written as DNA, the CDR3 is TGTGCCAGCAGCCCATCGCCTGGACTAGCGGGTAATGAGCAGTTCTTC. The encoded protein is CASSPSPGLAGNEQFF.

CDR3: CASSQSSGVETQYF. In nucleotides, the CDR3 is TGTGCCAGCAGCCAAAGTAGCGGGGTAGAGACCCAGTACTTC. This sequence joins TRBV3-1 and TRBJ2-5; 8 bases are a match to TRBD2. This CDR3 has 14 residues. Per the germline V gene, CDR1 is LGHDT and CDR2 is YNNKEL (reference sequence). After removal of 2 bases from V and 4 bases from J, the junction contained 3 bases not matched to a gene.

J is TRBJ1-5 and V is TRBV20-1, with a weak D call TRBD1 (5 bases). V lost 1 base, J lost 0 bases, and 13 bases lay in between. Germline CDR1 DFQATT, CDR2 SNEGSKA (reference sequence). The CDR3 has 16 amino acids. CDR3 residues: CSARVGTLYSNQPQHF. CDR3 coding DNA: TGCAGTGCTAGAGTTGGGACTTTGTATAGCAATCAGCCCCAGCATTTT.

This clonotype was seen only a few times. The V call is TRBV7-6, the J call TRBJ2-7, with TRBD2 as a possible D gene (7 bases). The CDR3 consists of 15 residues. The germline gives CDR1 SGHVS, CDR2 FNYEAQ. Trimming shortened V by 4 bases and J by 3 bases, and 16 bases separated the two germline ends. The CDR3 loop is CASSSGGTFLYEQYF. DNA of the CDR3: TGTGCCAGCAGCTCCGGGGGGACATTCCTCTACGAGCAGTACTTC. Together with reference TRBV7-6 and TRBJ2-7, the CDR3 gives the full variable domain: GAGVSQSPRYKVTKRGQDVALRCDPISGHVSLYWYRQALGQGPEFLTYFNYEAQQDKSGLPNDRFSAERPEGSISTLTIQRTEQRDSAMYRCASSSGGTFLYEQYFGPGTRLTVT.

This chain uses TRBV7-6 with TRBJ1-5; D is undetermined. V was pared by 5 bases and J by 3 bases, with 17 bases between. Germline-derived CDR1 and CDR2 are SGHVS and FNYEAQ. CDR3 length equals 16 residues. The CDR3 DNA reads as TGTGCCAGCAGCCCCTACCCCCCGGGATTCAATCAGCCCCAGCATTTT. Translating gives CASSPYPPGFNQPQHF.

A note on this clonotype: At one end the junction does not follow the germline gene, possibly because of a read error. The rearrangement joins TRBV12-3 or TRBV12-4 to TRBJ2-7; no clear D. This CDR3 has 13 residues. The CDR3 nucleotides are TGTGCCAGCAGTCAGACTTGGACCTACGAGCAGCACTTC. Translated: CASSQTWTYEQHF.

The rearrangement uses TRBV13 and TRBJ2-5; a weak D match, TRBD1 (5 bases). The CDR3 consists of 14 residues. V was shortened by 8 bases and J by 5 bases, with 18 bases between the two germline ends. The germline V gene encodes CDR1 PRHDT and CDR2 FYEKMQ (reference sequence). The DNA for the CDR3 is TGTGCCAGCGCGTCAGGGCGCCGGTTGGAGACCCAGTACTTC. Translating gives CASASGRRLETQYF.